This passage covers 14 T cell receptor beta chains from one sample sequenced in a study of T-cell memory formation after mild COVID-19. TCRdb re-called the 5' RACE reads with MiXCR, one entry per CDR3 protein. The profile shows some 410,000 distinct CDR3 sequences, about a quarter of them singletons. Sequencing input: PBMCs or a T cell subset sorted from them (not recorded which). The receptors originated from an adult woman who had mild COVID-19 (a few samples of this study predate the infection). Cell type and time point are not known.

This clonotype was seen many times. The chain recombines TRBV7-9 with TRBJ1-2, with TRBD1 as a possible D gene (6 bases). CDR3 length equals 15 residues. Germline V gene lookup returns CDR1 SEHNR and CDR2 FQNEAQ (reference sequence). Trimming cost V 0 bases and J 8 bases, with 16 bases left between them. The CDR3 sequence: CASSLAGALLGGYTF. As DNA, the CDR3 is TGTGCCAGCAGCTTAGCGGGGGCCCTACTGGGCGGCTACACCTTC.

This clonotype was counted between two and nine times. The chain is built from TRBV7-9 and TRBJ1-1, with TRBD1 matching over 9 bases. Germline CDR1 and CDR2: SEHNR and FQNEAQ (reference sequence). The J segment lost 6 bases and the V segment lost 1 base, leaving 12 bases of the junction unmatched. The CDR3 totals 17 residues. For the CDR3, the DNA is TGTGCCAGCAGCTTAGGGACAGGGGTGGTCTCAAGCGCTGAAGCTTTCTTT. This codes for CASSLGTGVVSSAEAFF.

The chain employs TRBV5-6 and TRBJ2-1; 11 positions agree with TRBD2. Per the germline V gene, CDR1 is SGHDT and CDR2 is YYEEEE. CDR3 size: 13 residues. The junction had 3 bases not matched to a gene; V was cut back by 4 bases and J by 9 bases. The DNA of the CDR3 is TGTGCCAGCAGCCTTGGGACTAGCGGTGAGCAGTTCTTC. Protein: CASSLGTSGEQFF. The whole variable domain, remainder taken from reference TRBV5-6 and TRBJ2-1, is DAGVTQSPTHLIKTRGQQVTLRCSPKSGHDTVSWYQQALGQGPQFIFQYYEEEERQRGNFPDRFSGHQFPNYSSELNVNALLLGDSALYLCASSLGTSGEQFFGPGTRLTVL.

The genes are TRBV20-1 and TRBJ2-3; possible D gene TRBD2, 5 bases. Trimming removed 0 bases at V and 0 bases at J, with 10 bases between. In germline, CDR1 is DFQATT, CDR2 SNEGSKA (reference sequence). The CDR3 spans 15 residues. The CDR3 here is CSAREDERSTDTQYF. DNA of the CDR3: TGCAGTGCTAGAGAGGATGAGCGGAGCACAGATACGCAGTATTTT.

This clonotype appeared a few times. The V gene is TRBV24-1, the J gene TRBJ2-5; TRBD2 matches 14 bases. The length of the CDR3 is 15 residues. The ends lost 7 bases at V and 1 base at J; junction bases unmatched: 1. The germline CDR1 and CDR2 sequences are KGHDR and SFDVKD. CDR3: CATRGTSGGQETQYF. Written as DNA, the CDR3 is TGTGCCACCAGGGGGACTAGCGGGGGCCAAGAGACCCAGTACTTC.

This clonotype was seen a few times. This chain links TRBV29-1 with TRBJ2-2; possibly TRBD1 or TRBD2 for D (5 bases each). Trimming pared 0 bases from V and 1 base from J, leaving 12 bases between. The CDR3 is made up of 16 amino acids. The germline V gene has CDR1 SQVTM and CDR2 ANQGSEA. CDR3: CSVEEVGERNTGELFF. In DNA, the CDR3 is TGCAGCGTTGAAGAAGTGGGGGAGCGGAACACCGGGGAGCTGTTTTTT.

This chain uses TRBV4-2 with TRBJ2-7; 9 bases agree with TRBD1. The CDR3 length is 16 residues. V trimming: 0 bases; J trimming: 7 bases; junction bases outside the gene matches: 10. Germline values: CDR1 LGHNA, CDR2 YNFKEQ. As DNA, the CDR3 is TGTGCCAGCAGCCAAGATTATTGGGGACAGGGTAGGGAGCAGTACTTC. Amino acids: CASSQDYWGQGREQYF.

The chain links TRBV7-6 to TRBJ2-5; 7 bases agree with TRBD1. The CDR3 is 14 amino acids. With 5 bases clipped from V and 9 bases from J, the junction kept 12 bases outside the gene matches. Germline CDR1 SGHVS, CDR2 FNYEAQ. CDR3 sequence: CASSGWDRTGAQYF. The CDR3 DNA reads TGTGCCAGCAGCGGCTGGGACCGCACAGGGGCCCAGTACTTC.

This chain connects TRBV5-4 to TRBJ2-4, with D possibly TRBD2 on 5 matching bases. CDR1 and CDR2 from the germline V gene are SGHNT and YYREEE (reference sequence). Trimming took 3 bases from V and 6 from J, leaving 13 bases between them. The CDR3 contains 14 residues. The CDR3 nucleotides read TGTGCCAGCAGCTCTGGACTGACAAGAAACATTCAGTACTTC. As protein: CASSSGLTRNIQYF.

This clonotype showed up just a few times. This chain joins TRBV6-2 or TRBV6-3 and TRBJ1-5; TRBD1 agrees at 8 bases. The CDR3 runs 17 residues. The junction had 12 bases not matched to a gene; V was cut back by 5 bases and J by 3 bases. Germline V gives CDR1 MNHEY, CDR2 SVGEGT. CDR3 in amino acids: CASSRDQQGDDNQPQHF. CDR3 bases: TGTGCCAGCAGTCGCGATCAACAGGGGGATGACAATCAGCCCCAGCATTTT.

This clonotype showed up just a few times. The CDR3 sequence is CASSQDRLFEAFF. CDR3 bases: TGCGCCAGCAGCCAGGACAGACTATTTGAAGCTTTCTTT. V is TRBV4-1 and J is TRBJ1-1, with D tentatively TRBD1 (6 bases). Germline lookup yields CDR1 MGHRA and CDR2 YSYEKL. The V end lost 3 bases, the J end lost 7 bases, and 12 bases lay between the germline ends. This CDR3 region has 13 residues.

This clonotype was picked up many times. The CDR3 coding sequence is TGTGCCAGCAGAGGACAGGCAAACACCGGGGAGCTGTTTTTT. Translation: CASRGQANTGELFF. V usage is TRBV11-2 and J usage is TRBJ2-2; TRBD1 matches at 7 bases. The junction had 3 bases not matched to a gene; V was cut back by 6 bases and J by 2 bases. Germline-derived CDR1 and CDR2 are SGHAT and FQNNGV. The CDR3 runs to 14 residues.

The table lists this clonotype with many counts. The chain joins TRBV20-1 to TRBJ1-1; tentatively, D is TRBD1 (6 bases). V shed 0 bases and J shed 6 bases, with 17 bases lying between them. The CDR3 sequence is 15 residues long. Germline V gene lookup returns CDR1 DFQATT and CDR2 SNEGSKA (reference sequence). The CDR3, as DNA: TGCAGTGCTAGAGATCACGGCAGGGGTGTAGCTGAAGCTTTCTTT. The encoded protein is CSARDHGRGVAEAFF.

This clonotype was observed a few times. The chain has TRBV15 and TRBJ2-3; 7 nucleotides agree with TRBD2. Germline values: CDR1 LNHNV, CDR2 YYDKDF (reference sequence). V was clipped by 0 bases and J by 0 bases; unmatched bases: 12. This CDR3 is 19 amino acids long. The CDR3 region is CATSRDPLPSGDSTDTQYF. The CDR3 region has the DNA TGTGCCACCAGCAGAGATCCTCTCCCTAGCGGTGATAGCACAGATACGCAGTATTTT.